Presented here are 32 T cell receptor beta chains from one specimen sequenced in a study of cytomegalovirus exposure and HLA in healthy donors. Use of 60 Vbeta and 13 Jbeta primers characterized the PCR. Some clones are missing from TCRdb's copy, which holds only in-frame ones; the method was immunoSEQ multiplex PCR. The data show tens of thousands of clones, approximately 80% seen once. The sequencing input was PBMCs. The source is a young man in good health and CMV-seronegative.

The rearrangement uses TRBV18 and TRBJ1-5; 11 bases are a match to TRBD1. Germline CDR1 KGHSH, CDR2 LQKENI. The CDR3 sequence is 17 residues long. V lost 4 bases and J lost 2; bases outside the gene matches: 7. For the CDR3, the DNA is TGTGCCAGCTCACGGACAGGGGGCGAGAGGGGCAATCAGCCCCAGCATTTT. Protein product: CASSRTGGERGNQPQHF.

This chain uses TRBV7-2 with TRBJ1-6; the match to TRBD1 covers 8 bases. CDR3 size: 18 residues. V lost 6 bases, J lost 8 bases, and 18 bases stayed unmatched. Germline CDR1 is SGHTA and CDR2 is FQGNSA. CDR3 residues: CASRIQRITTGVYSPLHF. Written as DNA, the CDR3 is TGTGCCAGCAGGATACAACGAATAACGACAGGGGTTTATTCACCCCTCCACTTT.

The chain recombines TRBV7-2 with TRBJ2-1, with 12 nucleotides matching TRBD2. The CDR3 covers 15 residues. The V segment lost 1 base and the J segment 8 bases; nucleotides outside the gene matches: 3. Germline CDR1 and CDR2: SGHTA and FQGNSA. The CDR3 bases are TGTGCCAGCAGCTTAGAGCTAGCGGGGGGGGATGAGCAGTTCTTC. Its translation is CASSLELAGGDEQFF. Looking up the rest from reference TRBV7-2 and TRBJ2-1 gives the full variable domain: GAGVSQSPSNKVTEKGKDVELRCDPISGHTALYWYRQSLGQGLEFLIYFQGNSAPDKSGLPSDRFSAERTGGSVSTLTIQRTQQEDSAVYLCASSLELAGGDEQFFGPGTRLTVL.

The V gene is TRBV6-1, the J gene TRBJ1-4; TRBD1 matches at 9 bases. The germline gives CDR1 MNHNS, CDR2 SASEGT. The CDR3 runs 18 residues. V shed 4 bases and J 4 bases; nucleotides not matched to a gene: 13. CDR3 bases: TGTGCCAGCAGTGGGGGACAGGGAAAATTTTCCGGTAATGAAAAACTGTTTTTT. Translation gives CASSGGQGKFSGNEKLFF.

The chain joins TRBV30 to TRBJ2-5; D might be TRBD1 (8 bases). The end of the DNA is better explained by TRBJ2-7, so the J call may be wrong. Germline V CDR1 and CDR2: GTSNPN, SVGIG (reference sequence). This CDR3 is built from 15 residues. The CDR3 loop is CAWSAPGGTGYEQYF. CDR3 sequence (DNA): TGTGCCTGGAGCGCCCCCGGGGGGACAGGCTACGAGCAGTACTTC.

The table lists this clone with a count of one. The chain joins TRBV16 to TRBJ2-7; 7 bases are shared with TRBD1. The CDR3 spans 15 residues. V lost 4 bases and J lost 5; bases outside the gene matches: 11. Germline CDR1 is KGHSY and CDR2 is FQNENV. The CDR3 DNA sequence: TGTGCCAGCAGCCCAGACAGGGTTCTTATCCACGAGCAGTACTTC. It specifies CASSPDRVLIHEQYF.

J is TRBJ1-1 and V is TRBV27; weak D call: TRBD1 (5 bases). The germline gives CDR1 MNHEY, CDR2 SMNVEV (reference sequence). Deletions cut 5 bases from V and 4 bases from J, with 20 bases between. This CDR3 has 16 amino acids. The CDR3 sequence is CASSRADGGRATEAFF. CDR3 sequence (DNA): TGTGCCAGCAGTCGCGCGGACGGGGGTCGGGCCACTGAAGCTTTCTTT.

This sequence joins TRBV6-5 and TRBJ2-3; D may be TRBD1 (5 bases). Per the germline V gene, CDR1 is MNHEY and CDR2 is SVGAGI. CDR3 size: 16 residues. With 0 bases removed from V and 1 base from J, the gap between germline ends came to 11 bases. The CDR3 DNA follows: TGTGCCAGCAGTTACTCAGACAGTCGGGGCACAGATACGCAGTATTTT. It codes for CASSYSDSRGTDTQYF.

The chain couples TRBV11-2 to TRBJ2-7; tentatively, D is TRBD1 (6 bases). Germline V gene sequence: CDR1 SGHAT, CDR2 FQNNGV. V lost 0 bases and J lost 3, with 9 bases in between. This CDR3 region has 14 residues. CDR3 sequence: CASSLEQGFYEQYF. DNA for the CDR3: TGTGCCAGCAGCTTAGAACAGGGATTCTACGAGCAGTACTTC.

The rearrangement links TRBV7-9 to TRBJ1-3; no clear D gene. The germline V gene has CDR1 SEHNR and CDR2 FQNEAQ (reference sequence). The CDR3 is 17 amino acids. Trimming removed 0 bases at V and 0 bases at J, with 12 bases between. The CDR3 here is CASSLAVGQSSGNTIYF. The CDR3 nucleotides are TGTGCCAGCAGCTTAGCGGTTGGGCAGAGCTCTGGAAACACCATATATTTT.

The V and J genes are TRBV19 and TRBJ1-1, with 9 bases lining up with TRBD1. V shed 11 bases, J shed 3 bases, and the junction held 16 bases outside the gene matches. The CDR3 is 16 amino acids. From germline, CDR1 is LNHDA and CDR2 SQIVND (reference sequence). The CDR3 DNA reads as TGTGCCGTCCGCGGAGGACACAGGGGGCGCGACACTGAAGCTTTCTTT. As protein: CAVRGGHRGRDTEAFF.

The chain joins TRBV10-3 to TRBJ2-7; D might be TRBD2 (6 bases). Trimming cost V 7 bases and J 2 bases, with 18 bases left between them. The germline gives CDR1 ENHRY, CDR2 SYGVKD. This CDR3 has 15 amino acids. CDR3 sequence: CAIKNLPGVAYEQYF. The CDR3 DNA reads as TGTGCCATCAAAAACCTCCCGGGAGTAGCCTACGAGCAGTACTTC.

The rearrangement uses TRBV19 and TRBJ1-5; D remains unclear. The V gene lost 9 bases and the J gene lost 3 bases, with 12 bases spanning the gap. CDR3 length: 13 amino acids. Germline CDR1 LNHDA, CDR2 SQIVND (reference sequence). As DNA, the CDR3 is TGTGCCAGCTCCCCCCAGATCAATCAGCCCCAGCATTTT. It translates to CASSPQINQPQHF.

This chain uses TRBV7-2 with TRBJ1-5, with 7 bases that match TRBD1. After removal of 3 bases from V and 6 bases from J, the junction contained 2 bases not matched to a gene. The CDR3 runs to 13 residues. Germline V lookup: CDR1 SGHTA, CDR2 FQGNSA. The CDR3 sequence: CASSFRDSQPQHF. As DNA, the CDR3 is TGTGCCAGCAGCTTCCGGGACAGTCAGCCCCAGCATTTT.

The chain joins TRBV6-1 to TRBJ2-3; D ambiguous. V shed 5 bases and J shed 5 bases, with 11 bases lying between them. This CDR3 is 13 amino acids long. The germline V gene has CDR1 MNHNS and CDR2 SASEGT. The CDR3 loop is CASSLRVEDTQYF. Here the CDR3 DNA reads TGTGCCAGCAGTCTCCGGGTAGAAGATACGCAGTATTTT.

The J gene is TRBJ2-7, the V gene TRBV5-6; 7 bases map to TRBD1. The V gene end was trimmed by 3 bases and the J gene end by 4 bases; junction bases not matched to a gene: 13. Per the germline V gene, CDR1 is SGHDT and CDR2 is YYEEEE. CDR3 length: 16 residues. The CDR3 here is CASSWSRDRDVYEQYF. The CDR3 nucleotides are TGTGCCAGCAGCTGGTCCCGGGACAGAGACGTGTACGAGCAGTACTTC.

The chain combines TRBV7-2 with TRBJ2-7; D gene uncertain. The V end lost 4 bases, the J end lost 2 bases, and 9 bases lay between the germline ends. Germline CDR1 and CDR2: SGHTA and FQGNSA. CDR3 length: 13 amino acids. In DNA, the CDR3 is TGTGCCAGCAGCTCCGCCGACACCTACGAGCAGTACTTC. Its protein product is CASSSADTYEQYF.

The gene calls are TRBV27 and TRBJ1-5, with 8 nucleotides matching TRBD1. Trimming took 5 bases from V and 6 from J; bases not matched to a gene: 9. This CDR3 region has 15 residues. CDR1 MNHEY and CDR2 SMNVEV come from the germline V gene (reference sequence). CDR3 amino acids: CASSLIGTGGQPQHF. The CDR3 nucleotides read TGTGCCAGCAGTCTGATTGGGACAGGCGGTCAGCCCCAGCATTTT.

The chain has TRBV11-2 and TRBJ2-1; 9 nucleotides agree with TRBD2. This CDR3 is 18 amino acids long. V gave up 1 base and J gave up 9 bases; unmatched junction bases: 16. Looked up from germline, CDR1 is SGHAT and CDR2 is FQNNGV. CDR3 loop: CASSLVAGGPPGALEQFF. The DNA of the CDR3 is TGTGCCAGCAGCTTAGTCGCGGGAGGGCCACCGGGGGCACTTGAGCAGTTCTTC.

This rearrangement joins TRBV9 to TRBJ2-3; TRBD2 aligns across 13 bases. The CDR3 is 15 residues long. Germline V gives CDR1 SGDLS, CDR2 YYNGEE. J lost 6 bases, V lost 2 bases, and 3 bases had no gene match. For the CDR3, the DNA is TGTGCCAGCAGCGTGGGACTAGCGGGGTCGGATACGCAGTATTTT. Translated: CASSVGLAGSDTQYF.

The J gene is TRBJ2-5, the V gene TRBV6-5; D remains unclear. V shed 2 bases and J shed 4 bases, with 14 bases lying between them. CDR3 length: 15 residues. CDR1 is MNHEY and CDR2 is SVGAGI in the germline V gene. The CDR3 protein is CASSYEPSPGETQYF. CDR3 in DNA: TGTGCCAGCAGTTACGAACCCTCGCCCGGAGAGACCCAGTACTTC.

The chain recombines TRBV5-4 with TRBJ1-2, with a tentative D call TRBD1 (5 bases). The CDR3 is 14 residues long. Looked up from germline, CDR1 is SGHNT and CDR2 is YYREEE (reference sequence). With 5 bases removed from V and 3 bases from J, the gap between germline ends came to 14 bases. The CDR3 nucleotides read TGTGCCAGCAGGGCCGGGACTACACACTATGGCTACACCTTC. Translated, it gives CASRAGTTHYGYTF.

The gene calls are TRBV11-2 and TRBJ2-5, with D maybe TRBD2 (6 bases). The CDR3 covers 10 residues. Germline CDR1 and CDR2: SGHAT and FQNNGV. With 8 bases removed from V and 5 bases from J, the gap between germline ends came to 6 bases. The CDR3 region is CASGRETQYF. The CDR3 nucleotides are TGTGCCAGCGGGAGGGAGACCCAGTACTTC.

V and J are TRBV5-1 and TRBJ1-1; D remains unclear. CDR1 is SGHRS and CDR2 is YFSETQ in the germline V gene. The CDR3 sequence is 14 residues long. V was shortened by 0 bases and J by 1 base, with 7 bases between the two germline ends. The DNA of the CDR3 is TGCGCCAGCAGCTTGGCACAAAAGAACACTGAAGCTTTCTTT. Its translation: CASSLAQKNTEAFF.

About this clone: The same CDR3 also results from other DNA sequences found in this sample. The chain is built from TRBV4-3 and TRBJ1-3, with D unclear. The CDR3 contains 17 residues. Trimming left V 0 bases short and J 2 bases short, with 14 bases between. Germline assignment: CDR1 LGHNA and CDR2 YSLEER. The CDR3 here is CASSQEIYSLTGNTIYF. The CDR3 DNA reads TGCGCCAGCAGCCAAGAAATTTACAGCTTAACTGGAAACACCATATATTTT.

The chain combines TRBV11-2 with TRBJ2-7; 7 positions match TRBD2. This CDR3 has 13 amino acids. Germline assignment: CDR1 SGHAT and CDR2 FQNNGV. The junction had 3 bases not matched to a gene; V was cut back by 1 base and J by 6 bases. The CDR3 DNA sequence: TGTGCCAGCAGCTTAGGGGAGGGCGGCGAGCAGTACTTC. Amino acid sequence: CASSLGEGGEQYF.

The chain joins TRBV9 to TRBJ1-1; maybe TRBD1 (6 bases). From germline, CDR1 is SGDLS and CDR2 YYNGEE. V was clipped by 1 base and J by 1 base, with 8 bases between them. This CDR3 contains 14 residues. The CDR3 nucleotides read TGTGCCAGCAGCGTATTGACAGGGAACACTGAAGCTTTCTTT. This sequence encodes CASSVLTGNTEAFF.

The V and J genes are TRBV27 and TRBJ2-3; 12 bases map to TRBD2. CDR1 and CDR2 (germline): MNHEY, SMNVEV (reference sequence). The length of the CDR3 is 17 residues. Trimming removed 0 bases from V and 9 bases from J; junction bases left unmatched: 10. CDR3 nucleotides: TGTGCCAGCAGTTTATCAAGGCCTAGCGGGAGGGCCGCGACGCAGTATTTT. It specifies CASSLSRPSGRAATQYF.

The chain employs TRBV10-3 and TRBJ1-3, with 9 bases lining up with TRBD1. Germline-derived CDR1 and CDR2 are ENHRY and SYGVKD. This CDR3 contains 16 residues. Trimming at V came to 6 bases and at J to 2 bases, leaving 8 bases not matched to a gene. CDR3 amino acids: CAISEGQGFTGNTIYF. The CDR3 DNA reads TGTGCCATCAGCGAGGGACAGGGATTCACTGGAAACACCATATATTTT.

There are a few counts of this clone. This chain uses TRBV7-9 with TRBJ2-3, with D tentatively TRBD1 (6 bases). The CDR3 is made up of 15 amino acids. Germline-derived CDR1 and CDR2 are SEHNR and FQNEAQ (reference sequence). Trimming removed 5 bases from V and 3 bases from J, with 15 bases in between. The CDR3 bases are TGTGCCAGCAGCCCCAGTGGGGGCCGGACAGATACGCAGTATTTT. Translation gives CASSPSGGRTDTQYF.

This clone was seen only once. The V and J genes are TRBV6-6 and TRBJ2-7, with D possibly TRBD2 on 6 matching bases. The ends were cut back, 10 bases at V and 6 bases at J, with 16 bases in the middle. The CDR3 is made up of 12 amino acids. Per germline, CDR1 MNHNY and CDR2 SVGAGI (reference sequence). CDR3 loop: CATGGLGGEQYF. The DNA for the CDR3 is TGTGCCACCGGGGGACTCGGGGGCGAGCAGTACTTC.

V and J are TRBV7-8 and TRBJ2-3; D perhaps matches TRBD2 (5 bases). This CDR3 contains 14 residues. Per the germline V gene, CDR1 is SGHVS and CDR2 is FQNEAQ. The V gene lost 0 bases and the J gene lost 7 bases, with 11 bases spanning the gap. CDR3 DNA: TGTGCCAGCAGCTTAGCTGCGGCTAGCCATACGCAGTATTTT. Residues: CASSLAAASHTQYF.